This TCR beta chain emerged from a study of blood T cells in healthy people across ages. Study as a whole: Per every two T cells, about one barcoded beta molecule was captured by template switching.

With a J-beta primer mix and a sample-barcoded 5' primer, a second PCR ran about 6 to 11 cycles. One entry per CDR3 protein results from TCRdb running MiXCR on the 5' RACE reads. Among fewer than 1 million distinct CDR3 sequences, under 45% were seen once, and the ten largest hold roughly a fifth. Study observations and caveats: Per million T cells, the diversity of TCR beta decreased roughly linearly as age advanced.

To note about this clonotype: Its antigen is not identified.

The ends were cut back, 0 bases at V and 6 bases at J, with 14 bases in the middle. CDR1 is KGHSH, CDR2 LQKENI, per germline. The CDR3 is made up of 15 amino acids. In terms of origin and age, donors were healthy Caucasian individuals from Russia aged about 6 to 90. Isolated per sample were at least 6 million PBMCs. Source material: blood. J is TRBJ1-2 and V is TRBV18, with D perhaps TRBD1 (6 bases). The source is a man between 60 and 70 years old in good health. CDR3 in amino acids: CASSPPSGDLDGYTF. CDR3 bases: TGTGCCAGCTCACCACCGTCAGGGGATTTAGATGGCTACACCTTC.